One sample yielded the 5 T cell receptor beta chains listed below, sequenced in a study of cytomegalovirus exposure and HLA in healthy donors. The PCR used 60 Vbeta and 13 Jbeta primers. Repertoires were generated with immunoSEQ multiplex PCR, while TCRdb's copy carries only in-frame clones and drops some. The sample lists some 200,000 clones, over 75% seen once, with around 2% in the top ten. The sequenced material came from PBMCs. The receptors stem from a man between 18 and 35 years old in good health and CMV-seronegative.

This clone was detected only once. This sequence joins TRBV7-9 and TRBJ2-7; TRBD1 matches 12 bases. CDR1 and CDR2 from the germline V gene are SEHNR and FQNEAQ (reference sequence). This CDR3 is built from 13 residues. Germline trimming cut 6 bases from V and 5 bases from J; bases unmatched to any gene: 2. The CDR3 is CASRGQGADEQYF. The CDR3 DNA reads TGTGCCAGCAGGGGACAGGGGGCTGACGAGCAGTACTTC.

There are a few counts of this clone. The rearrangement links TRBV30 to TRBJ2-5; TRBD1 matches 7 bases. Germline loops: CDR1 GTSNPN, CDR2 SVGIG (reference sequence). After removal of 1 base from V and 5 bases from J, the junction contained 1 base not matched to a gene. CDR3 size: 12 residues. The CDR3 DNA follows: TGTGCCTGGAGTGAAGGGGGCGAGACCCAGTACTTC. Its translation is CAWSEGGETQYF.

This clone was counted once. This sequence joins TRBV7-8 and TRBJ2-3; a weak D match, TRBD2 (6 bases). V was clipped by 6 bases and J by 2 bases, with 9 bases between them. The CDR3 is 13 amino acids. Germline V gene sequence: CDR1 SGHVS, CDR2 FQNEAQ. The CDR3 sequence: CASRRDPTDTQYF. The CDR3 bases are TGTGCCAGCAGGCGGGATCCCACAGATACGCAGTATTTT.

The chain employs TRBV5-6 and TRBJ1-5, with a tentative D call TRBD1 (5 bases). Trimming shortened V by 0 bases and J by 3 bases, and 13 bases separated the two germline ends. This CDR3 comprises 16 residues. CDR1 and CDR2 (germline): SGHDT, YYEEEE. CDR3 sequence reads: CASSLGGLHLNQPQHF. DNA of the CDR3: TGTGCCAGCAGCTTGGGGGGACTCCACCTCAATCAGCCCCAGCATTTT.

V usage is TRBV27 and J usage is TRBJ1-5, with 9 bases matching TRBD1. The CDR3 contains 14 residues. Germline CDR1 is MNHEY and CDR2 is SMNVEV (reference sequence). The V gene end was trimmed by 5 bases and the J gene end by 10 bases; junction bases not matched to a gene: 9. CDR3 residues: CASSVGQGSNPQHF. The CDR3 DNA follows: TGTGCCAGCAGTGTTGGACAGGGGAGTAATCCCCAGCATTTT.